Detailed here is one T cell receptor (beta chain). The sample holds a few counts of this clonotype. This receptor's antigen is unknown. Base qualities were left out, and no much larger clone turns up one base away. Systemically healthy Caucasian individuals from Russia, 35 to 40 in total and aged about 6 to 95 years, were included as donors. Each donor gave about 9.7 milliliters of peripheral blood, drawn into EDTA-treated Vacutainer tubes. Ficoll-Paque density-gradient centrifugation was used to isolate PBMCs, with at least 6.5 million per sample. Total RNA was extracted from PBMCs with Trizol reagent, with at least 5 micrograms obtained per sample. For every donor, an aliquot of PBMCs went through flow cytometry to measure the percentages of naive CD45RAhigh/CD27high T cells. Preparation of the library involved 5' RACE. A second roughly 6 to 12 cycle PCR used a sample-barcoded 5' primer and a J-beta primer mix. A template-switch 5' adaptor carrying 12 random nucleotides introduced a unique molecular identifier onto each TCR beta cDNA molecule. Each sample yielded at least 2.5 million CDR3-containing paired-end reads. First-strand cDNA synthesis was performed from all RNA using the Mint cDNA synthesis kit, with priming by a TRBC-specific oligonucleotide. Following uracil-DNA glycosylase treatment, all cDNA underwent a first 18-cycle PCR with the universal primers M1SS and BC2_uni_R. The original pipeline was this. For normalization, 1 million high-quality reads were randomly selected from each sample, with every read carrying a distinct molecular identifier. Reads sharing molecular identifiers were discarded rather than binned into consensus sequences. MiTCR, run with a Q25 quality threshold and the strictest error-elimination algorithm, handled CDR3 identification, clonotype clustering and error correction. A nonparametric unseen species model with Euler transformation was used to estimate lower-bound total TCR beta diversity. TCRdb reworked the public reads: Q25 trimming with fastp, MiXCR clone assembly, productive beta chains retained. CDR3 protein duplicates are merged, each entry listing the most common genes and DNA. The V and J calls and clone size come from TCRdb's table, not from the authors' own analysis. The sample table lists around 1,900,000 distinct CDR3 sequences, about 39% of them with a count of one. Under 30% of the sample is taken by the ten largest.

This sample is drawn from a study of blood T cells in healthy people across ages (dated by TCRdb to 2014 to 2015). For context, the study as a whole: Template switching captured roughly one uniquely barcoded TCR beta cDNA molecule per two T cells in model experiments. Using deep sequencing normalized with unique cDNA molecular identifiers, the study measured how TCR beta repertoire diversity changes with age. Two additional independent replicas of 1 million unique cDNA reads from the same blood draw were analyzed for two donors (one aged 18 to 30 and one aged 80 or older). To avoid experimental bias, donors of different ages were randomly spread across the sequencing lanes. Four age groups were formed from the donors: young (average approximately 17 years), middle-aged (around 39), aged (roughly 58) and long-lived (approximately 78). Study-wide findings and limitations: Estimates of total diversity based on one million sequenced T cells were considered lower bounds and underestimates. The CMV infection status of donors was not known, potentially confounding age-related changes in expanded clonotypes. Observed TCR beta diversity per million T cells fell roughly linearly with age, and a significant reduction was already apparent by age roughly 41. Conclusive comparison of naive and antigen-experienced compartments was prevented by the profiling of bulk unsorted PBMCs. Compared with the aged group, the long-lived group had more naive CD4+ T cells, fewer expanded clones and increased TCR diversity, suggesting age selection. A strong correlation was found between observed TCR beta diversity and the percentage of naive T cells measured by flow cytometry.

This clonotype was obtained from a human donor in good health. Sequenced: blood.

The CDR3 amino acid sequence is: CASSFRVGDTQYF. The sequence in DNA is TGTGCCAGCAGTTTTCGCGTGGGGGATACGCAGTATTTT. This sequence uses TRBV28 and TRBJ2-3; no confident D gene assignment can be made. Spanning cysteine to phenylalanine, the CDR3 consists of 13 amino acids. The only DNA kept is the CDR3, 39 bases in frame from the first base. Via the germline V gene, CDR1 is MDHEN and CDR2 SYDVKM. V is cut by 3 bases and J by 6 bases, and the space between the germline ends is 10 bases.